What follows are 10 T cell receptor beta chains derived from one specimen sequenced in a study of regulatory T cells in long-lasting Graves disease. Assembly of TCR beta libraries relied on iRepertoire HTBI primers together with Arm-PCR of CDR3 regions. TCRdb called the multiplex PCR reads again in MiXCR, with one record for every CDR3 protein. The sample holds approximately 440,000 distinct CDR3 sequences, around 15% seen once. The time point here: newly diagnosed GD, antithyroid drugs for less than 3 months. There was RNA extracted from PBMCs, and the TCR library was made from it. The same specimen was also included in a second study, on T cells in Graves' hyperthyroidism and ophthalmopathy.

The sample was peripheral blood mononuclear cells (PBMCs), taken at new diagnosis, from a patient treated with antithyroid drugs. These receptor sequences come from a man aged 35 to 55 with Graves disease.

This clonotype has a count of ten or more. The CDR3 sequence: CASEIQVNTEAFF. The CDR3 DNA sequence: TGTGCCAGCGAAATACAGGTGAACACTGAAGCTTTCTTT. The gene calls are TRBV11-2 and TRBJ1-1; maybe TRBD1 (5 bases). CDR3 length equals 13 residues. V lost 8 bases and J lost 0, with 10 bases in between. The germline V gene encodes CDR1 SGHAT and CDR2 FQNNGV. Complete variable domain (other parts from reference TRBV11-2 and TRBJ1-1): EAGVAQSPRYKIIEKRQSVAFWCNPISGHATLYWYQQILGQGPKLLIQFQNNGVVDDSQLPKDRFSAERLKGVDSTLKIQPAKLEDSAVYLCASEIQVNTEAFFGQGTRLTVV.

This clonotype was recorded at least ten times. The chain combines TRBV2 with TRBJ2-5; D tentatively fits TRBD1 or TRBD2 (5 bases each). CDR1 and CDR2 (germline): SNHLY, FYNNEI. The CDR3 has 15 residues. The V end lost 4 bases, the J end lost 4 bases, and 16 bases lay between the germline ends. The CDR3 is CASSGGMTWGETQYF. CDR3 nucleotides: TGTGCCAGCAGTGGGGGGATGACCTGGGGAGAGACCCAGTACTTC.

This clonotype appeared a few times. V is TRBV5-1 and J is TRBJ2-2; 14 nucleotides match TRBD2. V gave up 4 bases and J gave up 8 bases; unmatched junction bases: 7. The CDR3 spans 16 residues. The germline gives CDR1 SGHRS, CDR2 YFSETQ. This CDR3 is CASSGGLAGGGGELFF. CDR3 DNA sequence: TGCGCCAGCAGCGGCGGACTAGCGGGAGGAGGAGGGGAGCTGTTTTTT.

The rearrangement joins TRBV5-1 to TRBJ2-7, with 7 bases matching TRBD1. Germline CDR1 reads SGHRS; CDR2 reads YFSETQ. V lost 4 bases and J lost 6; bases outside the gene matches: 13. CDR3 size: 15 residues. The CDR3 protein is CASSPGLGQSGEQYF. The CDR3 DNA reads as TGCGCCAGCAGCCCAGGTCTGGGACAGTCGGGCGAGCAGTACTTC.

This clonotype was counted at least ten times. The V call is TRBV11-2, the J call TRBJ2-1; D is unclear. V lost 0 bases, J lost 7 bases, and 16 bases lay in between. This CDR3 has 16 residues. Germline V CDR1 and CDR2: SGHAT, FQNNGV. CDR3 coding DNA: TGTGCCAGCAGCTTAGAATACAGATCTTCACTTAATGAGCAGTTCTTC. Residues: CASSLEYRSSLNEQFF.

The sample holds a few counts of this clonotype. V gene TRBV5-1 combines with J gene TRBJ2-7; D may correspond to TRBD1 or TRBD2 (5 bases each). V lost 0 bases, J lost 4 bases, and 14 bases lay in between. The germline V gene encodes CDR1 SGHRS and CDR2 YFSETQ. The CDR3 is 15 residues long. In DNA, the CDR3 is TGCGCCAGCAGCTTGGGGGCAGGGAGTTTTTACGAGCAGTACTTC. As protein: CASSLGAGSFYEQYF.

With respect to this clonotype: A single base separates this from a much larger clone, so it may be a read error. The chain joins TRBV6-1 to TRBJ2-2; TRBD2 is a possible D gene (5 bases). The CDR3 loop spans 14 amino acids. V was shortened by 9 bases and J by 4 bases, with 15 bases between the two germline ends. Germline V CDR1 and CDR2: MNHNS, SASEGT. The CDR3 nucleotides read TGTGCCAGTACCGGGGTCACGAGCACCGGGGAGCTGTTTTTT. Translation: CASTGVTSTGELFF.

The sample holds a few counts of this clonotype. It may be a read error: a sequence one base away is much more abundant. The chain employs TRBV20-1 and TRBJ2-1; 8 nucleotides match TRBD2. Germline V gene lookup returns CDR1 DFQATT and CDR2 SNEGSKA (reference sequence). This CDR3 is built from 15 residues. The V and J ends lost 3 bases and 9 bases, in that order; junction bases with no gene match: 13. The CDR3 reads CSARIRGRPLGEQFF. The CDR3 coding sequence is TGCAGTGCTAGGATACGCGGGAGGCCTCTGGGTGAGCAGTTCTTC.

In its sample, this clonotype was seen many times. The V call is TRBV11-2, the J call TRBJ2-7; 10 bases map to TRBD1. CDR1 is SGHAT, CDR2 FQNNGV, per germline. With V trimmed by 6 bases and J by 5 bases, 4 bases remained unmatched. The CDR3 is 13 amino acids. The CDR3 loop is CASRTGGSDEQYF. DNA for the CDR3: TGTGCCAGCAGGACAGGGGGCTCTGACGAGCAGTACTTC.

This clonotype was counted between two and nine times. The genes are TRBV20-1 and TRBJ2-4, with D maybe TRBD1 (6 bases). Between the trimmed V and J ends, which lost 0 bases and 0 bases, there was a span of 15 bases. In germline, CDR1 is DFQATT, CDR2 SNEGSKA (reference sequence). The CDR3 has 17 amino acids. CDR3: CSARDIGQPLAKNIQYF. CDR3 coding DNA: TGCAGTGCTAGAGATATAGGACAGCCACTAGCCAAAAACATTCAGTACTTC.